The 30 T cell receptor beta chains listed next were all sequenced from one sample in a study of blood T cell repertoires in COVID-19 (dated by TCRdb to about 2020). The library was built by means of the immunoSEQ multiplex PCR assay. TCRdb provides this immuneACCESS table in a form limited to in-frame rearrangements. Some clones are lacking; in checked studies, under half of them reflect an unresolved V gene, and why the rest are absent is not known. Across this sample there are about 58,000 clones, with 60% to 85% seen only once. The ten largest clones add up to 4% to 6% of the sample. The sequenced material came from peripheral blood. These receptor sequences come from a human donor in a cohort sampled during active COVID-19.

The rearrangement links TRBV19 to TRBJ1-1, with 9 bases lining up with TRBD1. V shed 5 bases, J shed 6 bases, and the junction held 16 bases outside the gene matches. Germline CDR1 is LNHDA and CDR2 is SQIVND (reference sequence). There are 17 residues in the CDR3. CDR3 protein: CASSSLSGTGYRAEAFF. The CDR3 nucleotides read TGTGCCAGTAGTTCACTCTCCGGGACAGGGTATAGGGCTGAAGCTTTCTTT.

V gene TRBV19 combines with J gene TRBJ2-7, with 11 bases matching TRBD2. Germline assignment: CDR1 LNHDA and CDR2 SQIVND (reference sequence). The CDR3 totals 17 residues. V shed 3 bases, J shed 1 base, and the junction held 8 bases outside the gene matches. CDR3 DNA: TGTGCCAGTAGTATGGGGGCTAGCGGGAGGTATTCCTACGAGCAGTACTTC. Translated: CASSMGASGRYSYEQYF. Complete variable domain (other parts from reference TRBV19 and TRBJ2-7): DGGITQSPKYLFRKEGQNVTLSCEQNLNHDAMYWYRQDPGQGLRLIYYSQIVNDFQKGDIAEGYSVSREKKESFPLTVTSAQKNPTAFYLCASSMGASGRYSYEQYFGPGTRLTVT.

The chain carries TRBV4-1 and TRBJ2-1, with no clear D. With 2 bases removed from V and 4 bases from J, the gap between germline ends came to 9 bases. The CDR3 contains 14 residues. Germline V gene data show CDR1 as MGHRA and CDR2 as YSYEKL. In nucleotides, the CDR3 is TGCGCCAGCAGCCAACTAGAGAGATACAATGAGCAGTTCTTC. Protein sequence: CASSQLERYNEQFF.

V usage is TRBV28 and J usage is TRBJ1-5, with D unclear. The CDR3 is 15 residues long. CDR1 and CDR2 (germline): MDHEN, SYDVKM. The V end was cut by 11 bases, the J end by 3 bases, with 20 bases between. The CDR3 DNA reads TGTGCCGCCCGGGTGGAGGCGATACCCAATCAGCCCCAGCATTTT. It translates to CAARVEAIPNQPQHF.

CDR3 bases: TGTGCCAGCACCAGGGGACAGGGCCAAGAGACCCAGTACTTC. Amino acids: CASTRGQGQETQYF. The chain is built from TRBV5-6 and TRBJ2-5; 9 bases line up with TRBD1. V lost 6 bases, J lost 1 base, and 4 bases stayed unmatched. In germline, CDR1 is SGHDT, CDR2 YYEEEE. This CDR3 contains 14 residues.

V gene TRBV27 combines with J gene TRBJ1-5; no clear D gene. V was cut by 5 bases and J by 2 bases, with 10 bases left in between. The germline V gene has CDR1 MNHEY and CDR2 SMNVEV (reference sequence). The CDR3 length is 14 residues. The CDR3 nucleotides are TGTGCCAGCAGTCCTGGGCACCGCAATCAGCCCCAGCATTTT. Translated: CASSPGHRNQPQHF.

J is TRBJ2-1 and V is TRBV28; D is uncertain. Trimming removed 5 bases at V and 0 bases at J, with 14 bases between. Germline values: CDR1 MDHEN, CDR2 SYDVKM. The CDR3 is 16 residues long. DNA for the CDR3: TGTGCCAGCAGTCCACCCCCGTCCAGCTCCTACAATGAGCAGTTCTTC. Amino acids: CASSPPPSSSYNEQFF.

The V gene is TRBV5-3, the J gene TRBJ1-2, with D hard to call. TRBV5-3 is treated as an ORF (open reading frame) with a function not yet certain. Trimming took 6 bases from V and 1 from J, leaving 7 bases between them. The CDR3 totals 12 residues. The CDR3 loop reads CARILVNYGYTF. In DNA, the CDR3 is TGTGCCAGAATCCTCGTTAACTATGGCTACACCTTC.

This clone was recorded once. V usage is TRBV7-9 and J usage is TRBJ1-4; weak D call: TRBD1 (6 bases). V lost 3 bases and J 4 bases, leaving 15 bases between the germline ends. There are 16 residues in the CDR3. Germline CDR1 reads SEHNR; CDR2 reads FQNEAQ (reference sequence). DNA of the CDR3: TGTGCCAGCAGCTTCCCGGAAGGACAGTATAATGAAAAACTGTTTTTT. As protein: CASSFPEGQYNEKLFF.

This chain uses TRBV5-1 with TRBJ1-1; no firm D call. With 5 bases removed from V and 0 bases from J, the gap between germline ends came to 8 bases. From germline, CDR1 is SGHRS and CDR2 YFSETQ. The CDR3 is 13 amino acids. CDR3 bases: TGCGCCAGCAGGGTAAGCATGAACACTGAAGCTTTCTTT. This codes for CASRVSMNTEAFF.

The chain recombines TRBV12-3 or TRBV12-4 with TRBJ2-7; D is unresolved. Trimming left V 7 bases short and J 3 bases short, with 10 bases between. The CDR3 extends over 12 amino acids. The CDR3 here is CASTLSGYEQYF. As DNA, the CDR3 is TGTGCCAGCACCCTCTCGGGCTACGAGCAGTACTTC.

In nucleotides, the CDR3 is TGTGCCAGCAGCCCTCGACTAGCGGTGAGCTCCTACAATGAGCAGTTCTTC. Protein: CASSPRLAVSSYNEQFF. The chain combines TRBV11-2 with TRBJ2-1, with TRBD2 identical over 9 bases. Germline CDR1 SGHAT, CDR2 FQNNGV. The J segment lost 0 bases and the V segment lost 5 bases, leaving 8 bases of the junction unmatched. CDR3 size: 17 residues.

The V and J genes are TRBV9 and TRBJ2-3; TRBD1 aligns across 9 bases. J lost 4 bases, V lost 3 bases, and 3 bases had no gene match. This CDR3 region has 14 residues. CDR1 is SGDLS, CDR2 YYNGEE, per germline. For the CDR3, the DNA is TGTGCCAGCAGCGAGAACAGGGGGCCAGATACGCAGTATTTT. Protein product: CASSENRGPDTQYF.

The chain is built from TRBV11-2 and TRBJ2-7; no firm D call. The CDR3 extends over 13 amino acids. Germline V gives CDR1 SGHAT, CDR2 FQNNGV. With 5 bases removed from V and 3 bases from J, the gap between germline ends came to 11 bases. This CDR3 is CASSRENHYEQYF. For the CDR3, the DNA is TGTGCCAGCAGCCGCGAAAATCACTACGAGCAGTACTTC.

The chain recombines TRBV12-3 or TRBV12-4 with TRBJ1-2, with 8 bases that match TRBD1. This CDR3 region has 13 residues. V was clipped by 2 bases and J by 8 bases; unmatched bases: 4. CDR3 bases: TGTGCCAGCAGTTTACGGCAGGGGGCCGGCTACACCTTC. Translated, it gives CASSLRQGAGYTF.

J is TRBJ2-7 and V is TRBV6-2 or TRBV6-3; 7 nucleotides align to TRBD2. J was trimmed by 3 bases and V by 2 bases; bases with no gene match: 7. This CDR3 region has 15 residues. In germline, CDR1 is MNHEY, CDR2 SVGEGT. The chain's CDR3 is CASSYSTSEYYEQYF. The CDR3 coding sequence is TGTGCCAGCAGTTACAGCACTAGCGAATACTACGAGCAGTACTTC.

This rearrangement joins TRBV6-4 to TRBJ1-2; the D is unclear. The germline gives CDR1 MRHNA, CDR2 SNTAGT. Trimming stripped 5 bases from V and 7 bases from J, with 8 bases between. The CDR3 runs 11 residues. DNA for the CDR3: TGTGCCAGCAGTTCCCACATTGGCTACACCTTC. Translation: CASSSHIGYTF.

This clone was seen only a few times. The chain has TRBV6-6 and TRBJ1-2, with TRBD1 matching 7 bases. Germline V lookup: CDR1 MNHNY, CDR2 SVGAGI (reference sequence). The CDR3 sequence is 15 residues long. J gave up 0 bases and V 6 bases, and 7 bases lay outside the gene matches. For the CDR3, the DNA is TGTGCCAGCAGCCGACAGGGTATCACTAACTATGGCTACACCTTC. This encodes CASSRQGITNYGYTF.

This clone came up a few times. The genes are TRBV12-3 or TRBV12-4 and TRBJ2-1; 7 bases map to TRBD1. The ends lost 3 bases at V and 5 bases at J; junction bases unmatched: 1. The CDR3 is made up of 13 amino acids. CDR3 DNA sequence: TGTGCCAGCAGTTTTGGACAGGACAATGAGCAGTTCTTC. Its translation is CASSFGQDNEQFF.

The CDR3 here is CASSTPGGLFF. The DNA for the CDR3 is TGTGCCAGCAGCACCCCGGGCGGGCTGTTTTTT. J is TRBJ1-4 and V is TRBV28; the D is unclear. Trimming took 6 bases from V and 14 from J, leaving 13 bases between them. The CDR3 is made up of 11 amino acids. Germline V lookup: CDR1 MDHEN, CDR2 SYDVKM.

As concerns this clone: A junction end diverges from the germline sequence, so it may reflect a read error. V usage is TRBV7-7 and J usage is TRBJ1-4; TRBD1 matches at 8 bases. Germline lookup yields CDR1 SSHAT and CDR2 FNYEAQ (reference sequence). This CDR3 region has 15 residues. CDR3 in amino acids: CASSFGTGINEKLFF. DNA for the CDR3: TGTGCTAGCAGCTTCGGGACAGGCATTAATGAAAAACTGTTTTTT.

Only one count was recorded for this clone. CDR3 protein: CASSEKTGRRLLRYF. The CDR3 region has the DNA TGTGCCAGCAGTGAGAAGACAGGGCGCCGACTCCTACGGTACTTC. The genes are TRBV2 and TRBJ2-7; 7 bases align to TRBD1. The germline CDR1 and CDR2 sequences are SNHLY and FYNNEI. V was pared by 3 bases and J by 12 bases, with 17 bases of the junction left unmatched. The CDR3 consists of 15 residues.

This clone turned up a few times. The rearrangement links TRBV2 to TRBJ1-4, with 10 bases matching TRBD1. Germline-derived CDR1 and CDR2 are SNHLY and FYNNEI. The CDR3 is made up of 15 amino acids. Germline trimming cut 5 bases from V and 5 bases from J; bases unmatched to any gene: 5. The CDR3 spells CASSHDRGRNEKLFF. CDR3 sequence (DNA): TGTGCCAGCAGTCACGACAGGGGGCGAAATGAAAAACTGTTTTTT. The whole variable domain, remainder taken from reference TRBV2 and TRBJ1-4, is EPEVTQTPSHQVTQMGQEVILRCVPISNHLYFYWYRQILGQKVEFLVSFYNNEISEKSEIFDDQFSVERPDGSNFTLKIRSTKLEDSAMYFCASSHDRGRNEKLFFGSGTQLSVL.

This chain uses TRBV7-8 with TRBJ2-7; D perhaps matches TRBD2 (6 bases). The germline gives CDR1 SGHVS, CDR2 FQNEAQ. The CDR3 spans 15 residues. Trimming stripped 2 bases from V and 5 bases from J, with 16 bases between. For the CDR3, the DNA is TGTGCCAGCAGCTTACCCCCAGGAGGGTTCCACGAGCAGTACTTC. It codes for CASSLPPGGFHEQYF.

The gene calls are TRBV6-2 or TRBV6-3 and TRBJ1-1; D possibly corresponds to TRBD1 (5 bases). This CDR3 contains 15 residues. Germline V gene lookup returns CDR1 MNHEY and CDR2 SVGEGT. Trimming stripped 8 bases from V and 4 bases from J, with 20 bases between. CDR3: CASRPGGRASTEAFF. In DNA, the CDR3 is TGTGCCAGCCGCCCTGGCGGCAGGGCTAGCACTGAAGCTTTCTTT.

The chain carries TRBV2 and TRBJ2-1; 10 bases line up with TRBD2. V was clipped by 8 bases and J by 7 bases; unmatched bases: 8. There are 14 residues in the CDR3. The germline V gene encodes CDR1 SNHLY and CDR2 FYNNEI. CDR3: CASLAGALGNEQFF. The CDR3 region has the DNA TGTGCCAGCCTAGCGGGAGCACTAGGGAATGAGCAGTTCTTC. The full variable domain, completed using reference TRBV2 and TRBJ2-1, is EPEVTQTPSHQVTQMGQEVILRCVPISNHLYFYWYRQILGQKVEFLVSFYNNEISEKSEIFDDQFSVERPDGSNFTLKIRSTKLEDSAMYFCASLAGALGNEQFFGPGTRLTVL.

V usage is TRBV3-1 (or the pseudogene TRBV3-2) and J usage is TRBJ1-2; D not certain. CDR1 is LGHDT, CDR2 YNNKEL, per germline (reference sequence). V lost 4 bases and J 4 bases, leaving 13 bases between the germline ends. The CDR3 has 14 residues. CDR3 in DNA: TGTGCCAGCAGCCCCCGGGTAGGAGGCTATGGCTACACCTTC. Encoded protein: CASSPRVGGYGYTF.

This chain uses TRBV4-1 with TRBJ1-1, with D tentatively TRBD1 (6 bases). Germline V gives CDR1 MGHRA, CDR2 YSYEKL. The CDR3 covers 19 residues. V was trimmed by 0 bases and J by 0 bases, leaving 20 bases between them. The CDR3 sequence: CASSQDVYVAGALNTEAFF. The CDR3 nucleotides read TGCGCCAGCAGCCAAGATGTTTATGTTGCAGGGGCTTTGAACACTGAAGCTTTCTTT.

This clone was seen only once. This CDR3 reads CASSVELAGPRNIQYF. CDR3 nucleotides: TGTGCCAGCAGCGTAGAACTAGCGGGTCCTAGGAACATTCAGTACTTC. The V and J genes are TRBV9 and TRBJ2-4; 9 positions agree with TRBD2. Germline loops: CDR1 SGDLS, CDR2 YYNGEE. The CDR3 is 16 residues long. V was clipped by 0 bases and J by 7 bases; unmatched bases: 8. Full variable domain (rest looked up from reference TRBV9 and TRBJ2-4): DSGVTQTPKHLITATGQRVTLRCSPRSGDLSVYWYQQSLDQGLQFLIQYYNGEERAKGNILERFSAQQFPDLHSELNLSSLELGDSALYFCASSVELAGPRNIQYFGAGTRLSVL.

The rearrangement links TRBV15 to TRBJ2-7; D possibly corresponds to TRBD1 (5 bases). V gave up 0 bases and J gave up 2 bases, with 8 bases separating them. The CDR3 runs to 14 residues. CDR1 is LNHNV, CDR2 YYDKDF, per germline (reference sequence). This chain's CDR3 is CATSRDGRAYEQYF. The CDR3 DNA follows: TGTGCCACCAGCAGAGACGGCAGGGCCTACGAGCAGTACTTC.